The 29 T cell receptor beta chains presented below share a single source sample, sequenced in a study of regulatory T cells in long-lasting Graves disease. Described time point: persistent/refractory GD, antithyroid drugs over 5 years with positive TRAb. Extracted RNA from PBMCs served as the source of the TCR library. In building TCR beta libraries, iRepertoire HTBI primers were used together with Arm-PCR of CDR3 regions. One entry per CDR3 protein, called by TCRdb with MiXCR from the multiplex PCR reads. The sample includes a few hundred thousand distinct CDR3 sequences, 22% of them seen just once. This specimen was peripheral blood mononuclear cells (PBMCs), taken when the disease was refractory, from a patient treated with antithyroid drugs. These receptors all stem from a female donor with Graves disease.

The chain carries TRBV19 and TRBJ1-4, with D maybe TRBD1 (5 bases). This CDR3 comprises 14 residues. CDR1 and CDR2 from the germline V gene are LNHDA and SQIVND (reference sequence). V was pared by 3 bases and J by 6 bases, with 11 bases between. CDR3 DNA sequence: TGTGCCAGTAGTATTCAGGGTCGGGATGAAAAACTGTTTTTT. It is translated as CASSIQGRDEKLFF. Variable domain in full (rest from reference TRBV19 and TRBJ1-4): DGGITQSPKYLFRKEGQNVTLSCEQNLNHDAMYWYRQDPGQGLRLIYYSQIVNDFQKGDIAEGYSVSREKKESFPLTVTSAQKNPTAFYLCASSIQGRDEKLFFGSGTQLSVL.

The CDR3 loop is CASSQSGYYGYTF. The CDR3 DNA follows: TGCGCCAGCAGCCAGTCGGGCTACTATGGCTACACCTTC. The genes are TRBV4-3 and TRBJ1-2; D uncertain. The CDR3 spans 13 residues. Germline assignment: CDR1 LGHNA and CDR2 YSLEER. The V gene lost 3 bases and the J gene lost 3 bases, with 8 bases spanning the gap.

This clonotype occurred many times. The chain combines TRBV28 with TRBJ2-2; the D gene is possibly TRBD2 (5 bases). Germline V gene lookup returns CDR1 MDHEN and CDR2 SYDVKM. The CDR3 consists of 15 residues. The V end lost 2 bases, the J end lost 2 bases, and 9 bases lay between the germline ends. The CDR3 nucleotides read TGTGCCAGCAGTTTAGGAGGAAGAAACACCGGGGAGCTGTTTTTT. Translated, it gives CASSLGGRNTGELFF.

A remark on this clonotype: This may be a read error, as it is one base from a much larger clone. In DNA, the CDR3 is TGTGCCATCAGTTCCGGGTCAATGGGATGGGAGACCCAGTACTTC. Its translation: CAISSGSMGWETQYF. The J gene is TRBJ2-5, the V gene TRBV6-2 or TRBV6-3; D remains unclear. The germline gives CDR1 MNHEY, CDR2 SVGEGT. The CDR3 runs 15 residues.

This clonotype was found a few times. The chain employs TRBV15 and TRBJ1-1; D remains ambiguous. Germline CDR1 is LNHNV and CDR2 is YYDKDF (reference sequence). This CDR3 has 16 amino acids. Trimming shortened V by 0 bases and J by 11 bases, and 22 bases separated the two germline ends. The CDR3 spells CATSRDNRFREWMAFF. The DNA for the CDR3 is TGTGCCACCAGCAGAGACAACCGTTTCCGGGAGTGGATGGCTTTCTTT.

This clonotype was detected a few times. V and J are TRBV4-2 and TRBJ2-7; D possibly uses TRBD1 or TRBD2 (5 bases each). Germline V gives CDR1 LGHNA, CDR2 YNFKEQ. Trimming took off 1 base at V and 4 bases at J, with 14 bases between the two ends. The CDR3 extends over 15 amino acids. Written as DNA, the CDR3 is TGTGCCAGCAGCCAAGGAGGGGCAGCCGGGTACGAGCAGTACTTC. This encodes CASSQGGAAGYEQYF.

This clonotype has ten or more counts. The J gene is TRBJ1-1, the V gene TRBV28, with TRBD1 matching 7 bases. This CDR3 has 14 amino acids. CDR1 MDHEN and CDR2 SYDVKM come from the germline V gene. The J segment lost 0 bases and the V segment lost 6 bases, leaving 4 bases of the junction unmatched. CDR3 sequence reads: CASSTGTVNTEAFF. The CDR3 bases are TGTGCCAGCAGCACCGGGACAGTGAACACTGAAGCTTTCTTT.

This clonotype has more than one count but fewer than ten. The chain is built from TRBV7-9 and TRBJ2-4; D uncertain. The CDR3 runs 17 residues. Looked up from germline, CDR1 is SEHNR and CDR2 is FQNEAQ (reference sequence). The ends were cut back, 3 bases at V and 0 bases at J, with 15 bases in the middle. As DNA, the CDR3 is TGTGCCAGCAGCTTCGAAACAGCTGAGATAGCCAAAAACATTCAGTACTTC. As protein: CASSFETAEIAKNIQYF.

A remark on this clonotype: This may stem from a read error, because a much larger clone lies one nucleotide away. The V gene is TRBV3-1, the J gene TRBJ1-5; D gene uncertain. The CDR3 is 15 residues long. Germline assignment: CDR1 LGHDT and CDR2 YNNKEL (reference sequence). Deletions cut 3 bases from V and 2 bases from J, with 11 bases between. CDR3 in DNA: TGTGCCAGCAGCCAGATGATTGGGGGCAATCAGCCCCAGCATTTT. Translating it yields CASSQMIGGNQPQHF.

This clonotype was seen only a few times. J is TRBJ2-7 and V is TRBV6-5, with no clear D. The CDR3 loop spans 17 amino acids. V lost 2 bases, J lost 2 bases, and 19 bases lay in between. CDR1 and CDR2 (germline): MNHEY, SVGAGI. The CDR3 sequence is CASSYAGVGALTYEQYF. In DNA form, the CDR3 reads TGTGCCAGCAGTTACGCAGGCGTTGGAGCCTTGACCTACGAGCAGTACTTC.

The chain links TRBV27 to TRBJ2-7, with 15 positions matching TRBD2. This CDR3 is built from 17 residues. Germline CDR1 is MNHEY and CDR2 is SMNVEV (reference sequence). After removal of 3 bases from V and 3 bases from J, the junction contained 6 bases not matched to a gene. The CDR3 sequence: CASSFGLAGGQIYEQYF. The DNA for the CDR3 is TGTGCCAGCAGTTTCGGACTAGCGGGGGGGCAGATCTACGAGCAGTACTTC.

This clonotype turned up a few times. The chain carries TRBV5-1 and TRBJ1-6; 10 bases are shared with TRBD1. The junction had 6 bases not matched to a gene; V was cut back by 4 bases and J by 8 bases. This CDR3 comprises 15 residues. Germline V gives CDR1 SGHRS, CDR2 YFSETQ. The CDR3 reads CASSLTGTGDSPLHF. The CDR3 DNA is TGCGCCAGCAGCCTAACCGGGACAGGGGATTCACCCCTCCACTTT.

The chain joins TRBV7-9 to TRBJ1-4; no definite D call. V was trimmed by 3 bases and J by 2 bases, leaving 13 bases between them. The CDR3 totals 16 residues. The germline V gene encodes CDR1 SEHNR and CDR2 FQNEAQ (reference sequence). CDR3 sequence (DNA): TGTGCCAGCAGCTTGGTAGACGGACCCACTAATGAAAAACTGTTTTTT. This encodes CASSLVDGPTNEKLFF.

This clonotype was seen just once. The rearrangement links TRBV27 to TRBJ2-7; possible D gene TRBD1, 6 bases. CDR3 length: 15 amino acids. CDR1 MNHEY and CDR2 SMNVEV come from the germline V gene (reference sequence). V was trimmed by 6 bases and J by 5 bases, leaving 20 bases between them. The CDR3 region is CASSTNRDNPHEQYF. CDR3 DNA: TGTGCCAGCAGCACCAACCGGGACAATCCGCACGAGCAGTACTTC.

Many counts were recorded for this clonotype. CDR3 in amino acids: CASSLNGGTQYF. The DNA for the CDR3 is TGTGCCAGCAGTTTAAACGGGGGGACCCAGTACTTC. The chain recombines TRBV27 with TRBJ2-5; TRBD2 might be the D (6 bases). CDR1 and CDR2 (germline): MNHEY, SMNVEV (reference sequence). The CDR3 extends over 12 amino acids. V dropped 2 bases and J dropped 7 bases, with 8 bases sitting between them.

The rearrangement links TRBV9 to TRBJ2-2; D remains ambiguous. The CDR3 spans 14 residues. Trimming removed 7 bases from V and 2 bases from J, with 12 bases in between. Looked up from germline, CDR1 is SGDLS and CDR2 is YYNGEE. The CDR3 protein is CASGRLGNTGELFF. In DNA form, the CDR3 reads TGTGCCAGCGGCCGACTGGGAAACACCGGGGAGCTGTTTTTT.

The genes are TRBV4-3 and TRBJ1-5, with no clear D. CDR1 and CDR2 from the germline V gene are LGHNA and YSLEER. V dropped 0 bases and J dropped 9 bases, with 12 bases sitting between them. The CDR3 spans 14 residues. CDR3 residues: CASSQDLRFAPQHF. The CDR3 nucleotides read TGCGCCAGCAGCCAAGATTTACGGTTTGCGCCCCAGCATTTT.

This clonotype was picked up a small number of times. The CDR3 is CASSSSGLRHYGYTF. Here the CDR3 DNA reads TGTGCCAGCAGTTCCTCAGGGTTGAGACACTATGGCTACACCTTC. V gene TRBV6-5 combines with J gene TRBJ1-2; possibly TRBD1 for D (5 bases). V was cut by 4 bases and J by 3 bases, with 15 bases left in between. Germline lookup yields CDR1 MNHEY and CDR2 SVGAGI. The CDR3 has 15 residues.

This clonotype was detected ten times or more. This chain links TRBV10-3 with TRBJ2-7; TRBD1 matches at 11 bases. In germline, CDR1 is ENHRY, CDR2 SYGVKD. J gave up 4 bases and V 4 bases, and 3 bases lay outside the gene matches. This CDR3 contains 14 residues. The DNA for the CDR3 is TGTGCCATCAGTGCGGGACAGGGGGTATACGAGCAGTACTTC. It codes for CAISAGQGVYEQYF.

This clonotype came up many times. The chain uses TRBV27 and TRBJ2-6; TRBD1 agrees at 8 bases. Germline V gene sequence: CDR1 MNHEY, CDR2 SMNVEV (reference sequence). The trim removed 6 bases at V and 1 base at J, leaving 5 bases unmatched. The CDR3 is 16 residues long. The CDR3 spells CASRITGGSGANVLTF. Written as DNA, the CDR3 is TGTGCCAGCAGAATTACAGGGGGATCTGGGGCCAACGTCCTGACTTTC.

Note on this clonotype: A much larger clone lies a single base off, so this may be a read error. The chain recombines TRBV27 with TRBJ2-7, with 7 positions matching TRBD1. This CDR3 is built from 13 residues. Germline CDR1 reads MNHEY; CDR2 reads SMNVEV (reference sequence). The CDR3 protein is CASSIYRGNERYF. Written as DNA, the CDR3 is TGTGCCAGCAGTATTTACAGGGGAAACGAGCGGTACTTC.

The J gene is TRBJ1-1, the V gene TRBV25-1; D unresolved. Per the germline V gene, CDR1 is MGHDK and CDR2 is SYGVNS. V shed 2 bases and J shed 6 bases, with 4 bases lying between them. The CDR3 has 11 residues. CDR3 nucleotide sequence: TGTGCCAGCAGTGAAATCCCTGAAGCTTTCTTT. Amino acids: CASSEIPEAFF. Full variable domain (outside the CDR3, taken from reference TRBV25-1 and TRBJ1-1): EADIYQTPRYLVIGTGKKITLECSQTMGHDKMYWYQQDPGMELHLIHYSYGVNSTEKGDLSSESTVSRIRTEHFPLTLESARPSHTSQYLCASSEIPEAFFGQGTRLTVV.

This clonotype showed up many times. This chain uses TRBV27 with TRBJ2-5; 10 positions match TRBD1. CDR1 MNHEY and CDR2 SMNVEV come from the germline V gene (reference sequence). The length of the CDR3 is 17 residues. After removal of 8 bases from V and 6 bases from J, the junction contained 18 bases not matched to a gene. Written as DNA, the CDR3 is TGTGCCAGCGGCTCGGGGACAGGGGTCTCAATGGGGAAGACCCAGTACTTC. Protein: CASGSGTGVSMGKTQYF.

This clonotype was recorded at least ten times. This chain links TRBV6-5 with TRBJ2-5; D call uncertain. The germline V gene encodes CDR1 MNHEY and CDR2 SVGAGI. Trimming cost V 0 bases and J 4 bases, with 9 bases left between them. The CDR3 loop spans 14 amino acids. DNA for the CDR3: TGTGCCAGCAGTTACTCTCTTACGGGAGAGACCCAGTACTTC. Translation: CASSYSLTGETQYF.

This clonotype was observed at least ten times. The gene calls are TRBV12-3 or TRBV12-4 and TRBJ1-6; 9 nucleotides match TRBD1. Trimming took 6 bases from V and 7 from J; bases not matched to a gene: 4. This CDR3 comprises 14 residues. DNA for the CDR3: TGTGCCAGCAGCACCGGGACAGGGAATTCACCCCTCCACTTT. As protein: CASSTGTGNSPLHF.

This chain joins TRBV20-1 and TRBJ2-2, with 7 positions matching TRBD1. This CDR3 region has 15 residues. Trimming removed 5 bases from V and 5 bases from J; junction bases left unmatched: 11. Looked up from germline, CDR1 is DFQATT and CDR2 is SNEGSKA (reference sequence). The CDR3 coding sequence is TGCAGTGCTGAAATCCCACAACAGGGGACCGGGGAGCTGTTTTTT. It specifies CSAEIPQQGTGELFF.

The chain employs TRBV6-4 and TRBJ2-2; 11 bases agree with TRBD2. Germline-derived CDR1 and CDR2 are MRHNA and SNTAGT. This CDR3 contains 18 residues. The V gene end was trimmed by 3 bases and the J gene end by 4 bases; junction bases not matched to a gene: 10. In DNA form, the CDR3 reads TGTGCCAGCAGTGAGTCCCGACTAGCGGGATGGAGCACCGGGGAGCTGTTTTTT. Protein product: CASSESRLAGWSTGELFF.

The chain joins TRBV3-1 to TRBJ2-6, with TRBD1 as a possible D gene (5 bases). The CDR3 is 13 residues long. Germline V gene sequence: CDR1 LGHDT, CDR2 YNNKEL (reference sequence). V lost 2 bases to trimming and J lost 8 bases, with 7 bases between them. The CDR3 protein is CASSQTGTNVLTF. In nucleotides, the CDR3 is TGTGCCAGCAGCCAAACAGGTACCAACGTCCTGACTTTC.

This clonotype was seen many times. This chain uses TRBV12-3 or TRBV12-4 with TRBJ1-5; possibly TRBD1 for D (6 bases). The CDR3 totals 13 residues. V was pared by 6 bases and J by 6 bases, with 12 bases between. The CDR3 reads CASRTAGVQPQHF. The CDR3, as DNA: TGTGCCAGCAGGACAGCAGGGGTTCAGCCCCAGCATTTT.